This T cell receptor beta chain was sequenced during a study of neurological immune-mediated disorders. Points from the study as a whole: Private repertoires in all groups were suggested, as expanded clones shared no CDR3 amino acid sequences across subjects. The repertoires of 18 of 34 multiple sclerosis patients were placed by phylogenetic grouping in a single related-CDR3 cluster, which may be a signature.

The cDNA was synthesized by means of template-switch 5'RACE, which was carried out with 10-nucleotide random UMIs. TCRdb re-derived calls from the 5' RACE reads in MiXCR, one entry per CDR3 protein. The sample includes approximately 84,000 distinct CDR3 sequences, around 4.7% of them seen just once. This clonotype was counted ten times or more. Its antigen is undetermined. Described time point: longitudinal time-point 3. It was from 2 million PBMCs stored at -80 C that the unsorted libraries were obtained. This CDR3 is 14 amino acids long. Trimming stripped 3 bases from V and 2 bases from J, with 11 bases between. CDR1 is DFQATT, CDR2 SNEGSKA, per germline (reference sequence).

V and J are TRBV20-1 and TRBJ1-5; D is unclear. The sequenced sample was PBMCs. The sequence came from a woman aged 55-69 years with multiple sclerosis. The CDR3 nucleotides are TGCAGTGCTAGTCATCGAGGTGGCAATCAGCCCCAGCATTTT. Protein: CSASHRGGNQPQHF.